The rows below give T cell receptor beta chains drawn from one sample of a study of CD8+ T cells in alopecia areata. Measured with immunoSEQ multiplex PCR; TCRdb has only the in-frame clones, and not every one. The table lists 60,000 to 70,000 clones, 45% to 55% of them singletons. The input for sequencing was CD8+ T cells sorted from blood, taken at week 0. These TCRs come from a human donor with alopecia areata. Each CDR3 is given without its conserved first and last residue. Rows give clone size only sometimes, using once, few, many, or a class for an expanded clone.

>NA|TRBV30
AWMGGPSSYNEQF
>NA|TRBV7-9
ASVGTAYLRDGYT
>NA|TRBV5-1
ASSLGEGRQGFNEQF
>NA|TRBV7-9
ASSSIRGAPRGYT
>NA|TRBV11-2
ASSHPGGNYEQY
>once|TRBV2
ASSEGGANYGYT
>NA|TRBV6-5
ASSPKVTVVYEQY
>medium-sized|TRBV11-3
VLPGGSHEQY
>NA|TRBV29-1
SVDGSTGELF
>NA|TRBV19
ASSIAGIYNEQF
>few|TRBV29-1
SVEDQSSSYEQY
>NA|TRBV27
AGLWGEETQY
>many|TRBV11-2
ASSLTASGANVLT
>few|TRBV2
ASKTLGEQY
>few|TRBV27
ASSFGQLYEQY
>NA|TRBV4-1
ASSLRSPGTGELF
>NA|TRBV29-1
SLGEGDAGDTQY
>NA|TRBV27
ASSLSLDQETQY
>NA|TRBV7-9
ASSLEQGNEQF
>NA|TRBV11-2
ASSRGLSYEQY